This TCR beta chain came from a study of long-term antiretroviral therapy in people with HIV (dated by TCRdb to between 2021 and 2022). With regard to the full study: The earliest samples were collected approximately a decade before the 2015 WHO recommendation for immediate ART, a period when ART was typically delayed until CD4 counts fell. A retrospective serial study tested whether changes in peripheral blood TRB repertoire composition and diversity were associated with ART initiation and durable HIV suppression. Among the 25 to 30 participants with HIV, around ten were female. Test extractions of a monoclonal T-cell line alongside 30 to 35 polyclonal samples showed no cross-contamination during QIAcube processing. A total of 192 cryopreserved PBMC samples were contributed to the cohort by 30 adults with confirmed HIV infection, with samples collected serially over a mean of approximately six years (range 1-12). Overall results and qualifications from the work: The samples span the years 2004 to 2017, and the ART regimens used at that time may not be as effective as current regimens. Since PBMC availability was limited, sequencing covered only the TCR beta chain, with no alpha chain pairing. No data were available on ART adherence, viral resistance or therapy changes, limiting inferences about post-ART repertoire changes. Because cell numbers in pre-ART samples were limited, unsorted PBMC were profiled instead of sorted CD4+ and CD8+ T cells. A significant increase in TRB diversity was found to be associated with ART initiation, although TRB diversity was observed to remain significantly below that of transplant donor controls even after long-term ART. Expanded TRB clones identified before ART initiation dominated the repertoire across all time points, though the dominance fluctuated and decreased in many PLHIV after ART. CDR3 length ranges in HIV repertoires were narrower than in controls, and network structure suggested an antigen-experienced repertoire with only a slight naive shift after ART.

The immunoSEQ hsTCRB v3.0 assay was used at survey level resolution to sequence the TRB variable region. A depth of roughly 40,000-55,000 T-cell genomes per sample was targeted for TRB sequencing. An Illumina MiSeq with a v3 150-cycle kit was used to sequence the pooled TRB libraries. Processing in the source paper ran as follows. Repertoire analysis was performed in R inside a reproducible Nextflow workflow that covered QC, data transformation and analysis. LymphoSeq2, an R package for AIRR-Seq data exploration, was used to implement custom analyses. A few samples yielding fewer than 5000 total TRB sequences were excluded, leaving roughly 200 analyzed HIV repertoires. Among the 190 or so HIV repertoires that were kept, approximately 61 were collected before ART initiation and over 120 were collected after ART initiation. Repertoires were downsampled to 5000 TRB nucleotide sequences, with summary statistics averaged over 100 downsampling iterations. Only TRB sequences with CDR3 regions of at least seven amino acids were retained for analysis. Two measures captured diversity: a Shannon entropy-derived clonality score and the Gini coefficient. In repertoire networks, the top 5000 CDR3 amino acid sequences were linked whenever an edit distance of one separated two sequences. Antigen specificity groups and MHC restriction were predicted for TRB CDR3 amino acid sequences with GLIPH2. CDR3 amino acid sequences were matched against VDJdb and McPAS-TCR to flag known CMV, EBV, HIV or tissue antigen associations. Pre-ART, post-ART and control groups were compared with Wilcoxon signed-rank tests and Holm-Bonferroni correction. Sourced from immuneACCESS, this table was stored by TCRdb with only in-frame sequences that have V and J called. A share of the clones is absent; for the studies checked, an unresolved V gene accounts for under half, and the remainder has no known explanation. That table furnishes V, J and clone size, whereas the DNA furnished D and trimming. This sample gives 24,000 or so clones in total; about 77% of them show up just once. The ten largest make up 4.5% to 5.5% of the sample.

Inclusion was restricted to participants for whom at least one PBMC sample before ART initiation and at least two post-ART samples were available. Every participant with HIV received treatment in the United States of America. Before DNA extraction, cryopreserved samples of 1-10 million PBMC were thawed and then washed. At the time of the earliest PBMC sample, participants with HIV were aged between roughly 20 and 54 years. Per participant, PBMC samples came from 1-4 timepoints prior to ART initiation and 2-8 timepoints following ART initiation, for a median of 7 samples. For every participant, serial HIV viral load, CD4+ T-cell count, ART history and demographic data were obtained. Using a Qiagen kit on a QIAcube, genomic DNA was extracted from unsorted PBMC, with samples processed in batches of 12. CDR1 and CDR2 are drawn from the germline V gene: SGHTA, FQGNSA. Measured from the cysteine to the phenylalanine, the CDR3 is 16 residues long. Only the CDR3 region is kept as DNA, spanning 48 bases read in frame from base 1. Between the V and J ends, shortened by 2 bases and 1 base respectively, the junction contains 15 bases.

Concerning this clone: Which antigen it targets is not known. Base qualities are not recorded, but no much larger clone differs from it by a single base.

This TCR came from a woman aged 40-49 years with HIV. The starting material was unsorted PBMCs, obtained 0.5 years after starting antiretroviral therapy. Recombination linked TRBV7-2 to TRBJ2-7; the D gene cannot be resolved reliably. The nucleotide sequence reads TGTGCCAGCAGCTTACAAGCGTCGCAGGTTTCCTACGAGCAGTACTTC. Protein translation: CASSLQASQVSYEQYF.